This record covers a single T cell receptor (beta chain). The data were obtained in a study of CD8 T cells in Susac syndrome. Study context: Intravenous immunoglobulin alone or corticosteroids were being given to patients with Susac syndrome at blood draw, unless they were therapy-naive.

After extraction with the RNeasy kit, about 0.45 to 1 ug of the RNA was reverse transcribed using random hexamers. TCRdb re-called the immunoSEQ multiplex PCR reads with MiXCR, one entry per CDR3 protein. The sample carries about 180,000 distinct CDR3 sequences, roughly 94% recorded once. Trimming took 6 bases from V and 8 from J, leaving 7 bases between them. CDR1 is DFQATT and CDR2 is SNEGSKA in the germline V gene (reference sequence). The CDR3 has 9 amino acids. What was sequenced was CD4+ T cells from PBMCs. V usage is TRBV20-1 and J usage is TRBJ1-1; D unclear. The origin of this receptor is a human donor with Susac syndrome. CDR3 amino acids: CSAPPEAFF. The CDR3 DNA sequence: TGCAGTGCACCGCCAGAAGCTTTCTTT.